The T cell receptor beta chain under discussion was sequenced for a study of shared clonotypes between healthy human individuals. General study results and limits: In having few donors, the study represented limited genetic and exposure-history diversity. Generally, naive subsets (rather than memory subsets) showed larger estimated richness.

Details on this clone: The antigen is undetermined.

The CDR3 covers 15 residues. J was trimmed by 6 bases and V by 4 bases; bases with no gene match: 5. CDR1 SGHRS and CDR2 YFSETQ come from the germline V gene. TCRdb keeps only in-frame clones here, not all; method: immunoSEQ multiplex PCR. The table lists a few hundred thousand clones, roughly 84% of them singletons. J is TRBJ2-2 and V is TRBV5-1; 11 nucleotides align to TRBD2. The sample comprised memory CD8+ T cells sorted from blood. Subset: CD45RO+ cells pooled with CCR7-negative TemRA cells. This clonotype was sampled from a man aged 18 to 35 in good health. The CDR3 DNA is TGCGCCAGCAGCCCTGCGGGACTAGCGGCCGGGGAGCTGTTTTTT. Protein sequence: CASSPAGLAAGELFF.